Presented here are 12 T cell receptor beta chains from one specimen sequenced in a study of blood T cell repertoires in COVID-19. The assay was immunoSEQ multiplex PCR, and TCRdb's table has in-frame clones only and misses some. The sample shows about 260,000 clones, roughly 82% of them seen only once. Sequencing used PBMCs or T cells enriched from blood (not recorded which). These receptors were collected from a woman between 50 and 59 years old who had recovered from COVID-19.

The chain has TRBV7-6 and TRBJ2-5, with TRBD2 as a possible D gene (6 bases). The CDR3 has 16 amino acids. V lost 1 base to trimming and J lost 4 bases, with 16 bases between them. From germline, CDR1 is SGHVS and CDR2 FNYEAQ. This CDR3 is CASSLVGRGKIETQYF. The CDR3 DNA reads TGTGCCAGCAGCTTAGTCGGGCGGGGAAAAATAGAGACCCAGTACTTC.

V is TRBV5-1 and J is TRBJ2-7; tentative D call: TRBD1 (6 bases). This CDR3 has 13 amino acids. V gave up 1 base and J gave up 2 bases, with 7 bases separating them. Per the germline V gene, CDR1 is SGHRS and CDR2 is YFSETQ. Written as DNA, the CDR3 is TGCGCCAGCAGCTTGACAGGGACCTACGAGCAGTACTTC. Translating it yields CASSLTGTYEQYF.

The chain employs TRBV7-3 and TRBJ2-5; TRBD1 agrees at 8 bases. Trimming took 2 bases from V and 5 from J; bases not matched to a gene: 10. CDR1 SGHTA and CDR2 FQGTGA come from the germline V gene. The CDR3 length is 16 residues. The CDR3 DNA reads TGTGCCAGCAGCTTACAAGGACAGGGTAGGGGTGAGACCCAGTACTTC. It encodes CASSLQGQGRGETQYF.

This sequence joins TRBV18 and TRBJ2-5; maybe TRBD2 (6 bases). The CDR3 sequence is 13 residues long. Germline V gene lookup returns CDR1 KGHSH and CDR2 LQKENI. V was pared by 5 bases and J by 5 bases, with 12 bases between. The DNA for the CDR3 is TGTGCCAGCTCAACTACACGGGAGGAGACCCAGTACTTC. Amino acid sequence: CASSTTREETQYF.

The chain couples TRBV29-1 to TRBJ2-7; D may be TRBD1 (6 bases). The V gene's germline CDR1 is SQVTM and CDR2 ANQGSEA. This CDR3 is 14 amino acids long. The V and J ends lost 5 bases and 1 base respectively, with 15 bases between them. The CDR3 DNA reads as TGCAGCGTTCAGGGACATCTAGGATCCTACGAGCAGTACTTC. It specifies CSVQGHLGSYEQYF.

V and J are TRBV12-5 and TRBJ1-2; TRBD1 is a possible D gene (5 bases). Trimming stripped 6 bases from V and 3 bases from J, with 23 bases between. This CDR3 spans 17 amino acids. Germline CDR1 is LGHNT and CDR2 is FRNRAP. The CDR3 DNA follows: TGTGCTAGTGGCTCGATCTCCGCGGGACCGCACGACTATGGCTACACCTTC. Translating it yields CASGSISAGPHDYGYTF.

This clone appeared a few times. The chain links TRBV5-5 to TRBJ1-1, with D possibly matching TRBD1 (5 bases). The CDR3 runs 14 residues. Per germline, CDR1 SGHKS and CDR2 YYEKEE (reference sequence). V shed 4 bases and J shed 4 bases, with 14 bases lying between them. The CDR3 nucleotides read TGTGCCAGCAGCCCACCCAGGGCCATCACTGAAGCTTTCTTT. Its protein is CASSPPRAITEAFF.

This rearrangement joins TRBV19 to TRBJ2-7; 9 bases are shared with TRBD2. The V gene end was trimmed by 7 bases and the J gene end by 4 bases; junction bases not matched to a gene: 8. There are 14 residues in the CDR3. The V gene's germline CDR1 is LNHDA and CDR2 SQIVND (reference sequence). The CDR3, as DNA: TGTGCCAGTACCCCGGTAGCGGGAGTATACGAGCAGTACTTC. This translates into CASTPVAGVYEQYF.

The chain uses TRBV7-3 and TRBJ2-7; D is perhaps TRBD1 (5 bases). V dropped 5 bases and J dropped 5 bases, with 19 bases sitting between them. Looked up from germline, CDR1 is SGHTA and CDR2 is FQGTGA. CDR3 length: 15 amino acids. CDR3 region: CASSETASAVNEQYF. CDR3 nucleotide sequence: TGTGCCAGCAGCGAGACAGCCAGTGCCGTAAACGAGCAGTACTTC. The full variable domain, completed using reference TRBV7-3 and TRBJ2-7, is GAGVSQTPSNKVTEKGKYVELRCDPISGHTALYWYRQSLGQGPEFLIYFQGTGAADDSGLPNDRFFAVRPEGSVSTLKIQRTERGDSAVYLCASSETASAVNEQYFGPGTRLTVT.

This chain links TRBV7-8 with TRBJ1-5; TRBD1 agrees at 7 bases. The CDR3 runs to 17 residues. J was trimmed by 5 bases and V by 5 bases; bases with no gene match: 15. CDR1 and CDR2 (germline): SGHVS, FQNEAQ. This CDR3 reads CASSRDTGTASYQPQHF. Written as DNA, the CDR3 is TGTGCCAGCAGCCGAGATACCGGGACAGCCAGCTATCAGCCCCAGCATTTT.

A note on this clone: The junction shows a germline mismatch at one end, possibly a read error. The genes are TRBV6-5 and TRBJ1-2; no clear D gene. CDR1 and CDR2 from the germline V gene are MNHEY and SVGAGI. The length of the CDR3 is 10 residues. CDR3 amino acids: CASSLNLHSF. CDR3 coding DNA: TGTGCCAGCAGTCTTAACTTGCACTCCTTC.

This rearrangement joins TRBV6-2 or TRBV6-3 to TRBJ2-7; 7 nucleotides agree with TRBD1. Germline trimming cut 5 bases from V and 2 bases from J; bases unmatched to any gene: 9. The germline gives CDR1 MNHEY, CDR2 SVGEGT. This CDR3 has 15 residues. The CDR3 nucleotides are TGTGCCAGCAGTCTGATGGGACAGTCCCCCTACGAGCAGTACTTC. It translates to CASSLMGQSPYEQYF.